Below are 8 T cell receptor beta chains sequenced from a single sample in a study of cytomegalovirus exposure and HLA in healthy donors. Vbeta (60) and Jbeta (13) primers were used in the PCR. The assay was immunoSEQ multiplex PCR, and TCRdb's table has in-frame clones only and misses some. The profile shows some 180,000 clones, 77% of them singletons. Specimen: PBMCs. All receptors derive from a woman aged 55-75 years in good health and CMV-seropositive.

V gene TRBV6-1 combines with J gene TRBJ2-2; 7 nucleotides align to TRBD1. Unmatched junction bases numbered 4, after V lost 7 bases and J lost 5 bases. CDR1 and CDR2 from the germline V gene are MNHNS and SASEGT. The CDR3 runs 13 residues. CDR3 in amino acids: CASTTGRTGELFF. In DNA, the CDR3 is TGTGCCAGCACGACAGGGCGGACCGGGGAGCTGTTTTTT.

This chain uses TRBV30 with TRBJ1-1, with 7 bases fitting TRBD1. Looked up from germline, CDR1 is GTSNPN and CDR2 is SVGIG (reference sequence). CDR3 length: 13 amino acids. V lost 3 bases to trimming and J lost 1 base; unmatched junction nucleotides: 2. CDR3 in DNA: TGTGCCTGGAGGGGACAGCCGAACACTGAAGCTTTCTTT. Translated: CAWRGQPNTEAFF.

V usage is TRBV21-1 and J usage is TRBJ1-1. TRBV21-1 is termed a pseudogene. This CDR3 is built from 14 residues. The chain's CDR3 is CASSKGRGNTEAFF. CDR3 sequence (DNA): TGTGCCAGCAGCAAAGGGAGGGGGAACACTGAAGCTTTCTTT.

The rearrangement links TRBV6-5 to TRBJ2-7; D unclear. Germline V gene sequence: CDR1 MNHEY, CDR2 SVGAGI. The germline V and J ends were trimmed by 4 bases and 3 bases, with 13 bases remaining between them. The CDR3 extends over 14 amino acids. CDR3 in amino acids: CASSSGDHVYEQYF. As DNA, the CDR3 is TGTGCCAGCAGTTCAGGCGACCACGTCTACGAGCAGTACTTC.

This clone is a singleton in its sample. V usage is TRBV14 and J usage is TRBJ2-2, with 10 bases identical to TRBD1. Germline V lookup: CDR1 SGHDN, CDR2 FVKESK. After removal of 4 bases from V and 3 bases from J, the junction contained 2 bases not matched to a gene. This CDR3 region has 15 residues. CDR3 sequence reads: CASSPGTGDTGELFF. The CDR3, as DNA: TGTGCCAGCAGCCCGGGGACAGGGGACACCGGGGAGCTGTTTTTT.

This rearrangement joins TRBV5-1 to TRBJ1-3; D is unclear. Trimming removed 1 base from V and 2 bases from J, with 7 bases in between. The germline CDR1 and CDR2 sequences are SGHRS and YFSETQ. This CDR3 region has 14 residues. CDR3 sequence: CASSLSSPGNTIYF. The CDR3 DNA follows: TGCGCCAGCAGCTTGTCAAGCCCTGGAAACACCATATATTTT. Looking up the rest from reference TRBV5-1 and TRBJ1-3 gives the full variable domain: KAGVTQTPRYLIKTRGQQVTLSCSPISGHRSVSWYQQTPGQGLQFLFEYFSETQRNKGNFPGRFSGRQFSNSRSEMNVSTLELGDSALYLCASSLSSPGNTIYFGEGSWLTVV.

This chain links TRBV6-6 with TRBJ1-2; D ambiguous. The CDR3 spans 14 residues. Trimming removed 6 bases from V and 0 bases from J, with 11 bases in between. CDR1 MNHNY and CDR2 SVGAGI come from the germline V gene (reference sequence). CDR3 residues: CASRPDGTNYGYTF. The CDR3, as DNA: TGTGCCAGCAGACCGGACGGGACTAACTATGGCTACACCTTC.

This clone was seen a few times. This CDR3 reads CASSFGTYTGELFF. The CDR3 DNA reads as TGTGCCAGCAGCTTCGGGACATACACCGGGGAGCTGTTTTTT. The chain has TRBV5-4 and TRBJ2-2; the D gene is possibly TRBD1 (6 bases). The germline V gene has CDR1 SGHNT and CDR2 YYREEE (reference sequence). With 2 bases removed from V and 3 bases from J, the gap between germline ends came to 8 bases. CDR3 length: 14 amino acids.